A selection of T cell receptor beta chains follows, all from one sample in a study of identical twins. TCRdb re-called the 5' RACE reads through MiXCR, storing one row per CDR3 protein. The data hold about 430,000 distinct CDR3 sequences, with approximately 17% observed a single time. Material for sequencing was naive T cells sorted from blood. These receptors were taken from a man aged 50 to 59 in good health. Both conserved end residues are part of each CDR3. A D gene is named only where the DNA matches it firmly. Some rows mark clone size as missing; the rest say once, few, many or name a class of expanded clone.

J: TRBJ2-1
V: TRBV4-3
size: -
D: TRBD2
DNA: TGCGCCAGCAGCCCTAGCGGGAGGGAGGACAATGAGCAGTTCTTC
CDR3: CASSPSGREDNEQFF

J: TRBJ2-5
V: TRBV9
size: -
D: TRBD1
DNA: TGTGCCAGCAGCTCCGGAATACGGGACAGGGAGGAGACCCAGTACTTC
CDR3: CASSSGIRDREETQYF

J: TRBJ2-7
V: TRBV5-1
size: few
D: -
DNA: TGCGCCAGCACCTGGGCAGCCGGAGATCTACAGTACTTC
CDR3: CASTWAAGDLQYF

J: TRBJ2-6
V: TRBV2
size: many
D: -
DNA: TGTGCCAGCAGAGGGGAGTCTGGGGCCAACGTCCTGACTTTC
CDR3: CASRGESGANVLTF

J: TRBJ2-3
V: TRBV29-1
size: -
D: -
DNA: TGCAGCGTTGAAACAAGCGGCGGAGATACGCAGTATTTT
CDR3: CSVETSGGDTQYF

J: TRBJ2-7
V: TRBV10-3
size: -
D: -
DNA: TGTGCCATCAGTGAGTCATATACCTACGAGCAGTACTTC
CDR3: CAISESYTYEQYF

J: TRBJ1-5
V: TRBV6-5
size: few
D: -
DNA: TGTGCCAGCAGTTGGGGCAGGGGTAGCAATCAGCCCCAGCATTTT
CDR3: CASSWGRGSNQPQHF

J: TRBJ2-7
V: TRBV29-1
size: few
D: -
DNA: TGCAGCGCCAGACTGGGAGAGGCTAAGCAGTACTTC
CDR3: CSARLGEAKQYF

J: TRBJ1-6
V: TRBV24-1
size: -
D: -
DNA: TGTGCCACCAGTGAAGGGAGCTCCTATAATTCACCCCTCCACTTT
CDR3: CATSEGSSYNSPLHF

J: TRBJ2-7
V: TRBV20-1
size: few
D: TRBD1
DNA: TGCAGTGCTCCCACAGGGGCCGAGCAGTACTTC
CDR3: CSAPTGAEQYF

J: TRBJ2-1
V: TRBV5-6
size: many
D: -
DNA: TGTGCCAGCAGCTTGGTAAGCGGCTCCTACAATGAGCAGTTCTTC
CDR3: CASSLVSGSYNEQFF

J: TRBJ2-5
V: TRBV7-2
size: few
D: TRBD2
DNA: TGTGCCAGCACCATGGGACTAGCGAGGGGAGAGACCCAGTACTTC
CDR3: CASTMGLARGETQYF

J: TRBJ1-6
V: TRBV7-2
size: -
D: -
DNA: TGTGCCAGCAGCAAAGGACAGTGGAATTCACCCCTCCACTTT
CDR3: CASSKGQWNSPLHF

J: TRBJ2-5
V: TRBV29-1
size: -
D: TRBD2
DNA: TGCAGCGTTGTTAGGACTAGCGGGAAAGGAGAGACCCAGTACTTC
CDR3: CSVVRTSGKGETQYF

J: TRBJ1-2
V: TRBV11-2
size: many
D: -
DNA: TGTGCCAGCAGCCCCATGACACTCCGCACTAACTATGGCTACACCTTC
CDR3: CASSPMTLRTNYGYTF

J: TRBJ2-2
V: TRBV5-4
size: -
D: TRBD1
DNA: TGTGCCAGCAGCGTCGACAGGGGCGCGAACACCGGGGAGCTGTTTTTT
CDR3: CASSVDRGANTGELFF

J: TRBJ2-1
V: TRBV5-1
size: -
D: -
DNA: TGCGCCAGCAGCTTGGAAGGGGTAGGGGAGCAGTTCTTC
CDR3: CASSLEGVGEQFF

J: TRBJ2-5
V: TRBV12-3/TRBV12-4
size: few
D: TRBD1
DNA: TGTGCCAGCAGTTTTTTCCCGGGACAGGGGACAGAGACCCAGTACTTC
CDR3: CASSFFPGQGTETQYF

J: TRBJ1-2
V: TRBV5-1
size: many
D: -
DNA: TGCGCCAGCAGCTCTACACAGAGTAACTATGGCTACACCTTC
CDR3: CASSSTQSNYGYTF

J: TRBJ2-7
V: TRBV3-1
size: -
D: -
DNA: TGTGCCAGCAGCCATTCAGCGATTGTGGTTTTAGGCGAGCAGTACTTC
CDR3: CASSHSAIVVLGEQYF

J: TRBJ2-5
V: TRBV12-3/TRBV12-4
size: -
D: TRBD1
DNA: TGTGCCAGCAGTTTCCGGACAGGGGCCGATCCAAGTACAACACCATTAACCAACCAAGAGACCCAGTACTTC
CDR3: CASSFRTGADPSTTPLTNQETQYF

J: TRBJ2-7
V: TRBV18
size: -
D: -
DNA: TGTGCCAGCTCACCACCCGGCATCTACGAGCAGTACTTC
CDR3: CASSPPGIYEQYF

J: TRBJ1-5
V: TRBV6-5
size: many
D: -
DNA: TGTGCCAGCAGTTACTCGCGGGGAGTAGCGGGAAAAATAGGGCAGCCCCAGCATTTT
CDR3: CASSYSRGVAGKIGQPQHF

J: TRBJ2-3
V: TRBV4-3
size: many
D: -
DNA: TGCGCCAGCAGCCAAGACATGGGGTCGCGCACAGATACGCAGTATTTT
CDR3: CASSQDMGSRTDTQYF

J: TRBJ2-3
V: TRBV20-1
size: few
D: -
DNA: TGCAGTGCTACCCACGGGGGAGATACGCAGTATTTT
CDR3: CSATHGGDTQYF

J: TRBJ2-5
V: TRBV20-1
size: -
D: TRBD2
DNA: TGCAGTGCTAGAGATCCAGGGACTAGCGAAGAGACCCAGTACTTC
CDR3: CSARDPGTSEETQYF

J: TRBJ1-1
V: TRBV12-3/TRBV12-4
size: -
D: -
DNA: TGTGCCAGCAGTTGGACGGTGGGCACTGAAGCTTTCTTT
CDR3: CASSWTVGTEAFF

J: TRBJ1-6
V: TRBV7-2
size: many
D: TRBD1
DNA: TGTGCCAGCAGCGAGGACAGGGGCCACCCCTATAATTCACCCCTCCACTTT
CDR3: CASSEDRGHPYNSPLHF

J: TRBJ1-2
V: TRBV4-3
size: many
D: -
DNA: TGCGCCAGCAGCGAAACTCTACTCGGGTCCCCTTATGGCTACACCTTC
CDR3: CASSETLLGSPYGYTF

J: TRBJ2-7
V: TRBV6-1
size: few
D: -
DNA: TGTGCCAGCAGTCCGGGGGTCCCCTACGAGCAGTACTTC
CDR3: CASSPGVPYEQYF

J: TRBJ2-7
V: TRBV2
size: -
D: TRBD1
DNA: TGTGCCAGCAGCTCGCGGACAGGAGTGTACGAGCAGTACTTC
CDR3: CASSSRTGVYEQYF

J: TRBJ1-1
V: TRBV6-5
size: many
D: TRBD1
DNA: TGTGCCAGCAGTGGTGGGACAGTTGAAGCTTTCTTT
CDR3: CASSGGTVEAFF

J: TRBJ2-6
V: TRBV5-1
size: few
D: -
DNA: TGCGCCAGCAGCTTGGGGGGAGTTCTCTCTGGGGCCAACGTCCTGACTTTC
CDR3: CASSLGGVLSGANVLTF

J: TRBJ1-1
V: TRBV5-1
size: -
D: -
DNA: TGCGCCAGCAGCTGGGGGTCGGGGGGGCAAACTGAAGCTTTCTTT
CDR3: CASSWGSGGQTEAFF

J: TRBJ2-1
V: TRBV29-1
size: many
D: -
DNA: TGCAGCGCTAGGGCCGGGACAACGGGCAACTACAATGAGCAGTTCTTC
CDR3: CSARAGTTGNYNEQFF

J: TRBJ2-3
V: TRBV20-1
size: few
D: TRBD2
DNA: TGCAGTGCTAGAGGGCCGGGGGGAGATACGCAGTATTTT
CDR3: CSARGPGGDTQYF

J: TRBJ2-3
V: TRBV7-2
size: few
D: -
DNA: TGTGCCAGCAGCCGCAACCGGGAACAGGATCCTCGGTTT
CDR3: CASSRNREQDPRF

J: TRBJ2-7
V: TRBV15
size: many
D: TRBD2
DNA: TGTGCCACCAGCAGAGATCGCGCCAGCGGGAGCTACGAGCAGTACTTC
CDR3: CATSRDRASGSYEQYF

J: TRBJ1-1
V: TRBV29-1
size: many
D: -
DNA: TGCAGCGTTGTCGTGCAGCGCGTCGGGAACACTGAAGCTTTCTTT
CDR3: CSVVVQRVGNTEAFF

J: TRBJ1-2
V: TRBV4-1
size: -
D: TRBD1
DNA: TGCGCCAGCAGCCAAGGCCTACAGGGGACCGTTAGTCGTGGCTACACCTTC
CDR3: CASSQGLQGTVSRGYTF

J: TRBJ2-5
V: TRBV5-1
size: few
D: -
DNA: TGCGCCAGCAGCTTGGGGGTTGGGTACTCGGAGACCCAGTACTTC
CDR3: CASSLGVGYSETQYF

J: TRBJ1-4
V: TRBV3-1
size: many
D: -
DNA: TGTGCCAGCAGGGGACAACCGAATGAAAAACTGTTTTTT
CDR3: CASRGQPNEKLFF

J: TRBJ2-1
V: TRBV11-2
size: few
D: -
DNA: TGTGCCAGCAGCTTAGAAGGGGCTTCCTACAATGAGCAGTTCTTC
CDR3: CASSLEGASYNEQFF